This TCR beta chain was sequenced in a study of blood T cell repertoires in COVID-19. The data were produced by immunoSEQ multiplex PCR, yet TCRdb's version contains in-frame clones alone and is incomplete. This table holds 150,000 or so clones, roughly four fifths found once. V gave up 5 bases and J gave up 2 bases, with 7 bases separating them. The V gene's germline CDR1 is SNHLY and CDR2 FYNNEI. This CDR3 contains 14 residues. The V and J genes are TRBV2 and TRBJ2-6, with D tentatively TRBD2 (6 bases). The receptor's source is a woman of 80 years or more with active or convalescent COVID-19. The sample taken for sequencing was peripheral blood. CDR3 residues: CASSPGAGANVLTF. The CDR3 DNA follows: TGTGCCAGCAGTCCGGGGGCTGGGGCCAACGTCCTGACTTTC.